These 26 T cell receptor beta chains came from one sample sequenced in a study of blood T cell repertoires in COVID-19. Sequencing used immunoSEQ multiplex PCR; TCRdb keeps in-frame clones, though not all of them. In the table there are under 200,000 clones, more than 80% of which are singletons. Specimen: peripheral blood. The receptors were sampled from a man aged 50-59 years with acute or convalescent COVID-19.

The J gene is TRBJ2-1, the V gene TRBV14; no definite D call. The V gene's germline CDR1 is SGHDN and CDR2 FVKESK. V was pared by 0 bases and J by 10 bases, with 13 bases between. The CDR3 spans 14 residues. The CDR3 DNA follows: TGTGCCAGCAGCCAAGATGGAGCATCTGGGGAGCAGTTCTTC. This gives the protein CASSQDGASGEQFF.

J is TRBJ2-7 and V is TRBV30; 8 nucleotides line up with TRBD2. The CDR3 sequence is 14 residues long. Germline V CDR1 and CDR2: GTSNPN, SVGIG (reference sequence). V was pared by 7 bases and J by 4 bases, with 12 bases of the junction left unmatched. The CDR3 region has the DNA TGTGCCTCCTTACTAGCGGAGACCACTTACGAGCAGTACTTC. Amino acids: CASLLAETTYEQYF.

The rearrangement links TRBV11-2 to TRBJ1-6; 9 bases match TRBD1. Germline CDR1 is SGHAT and CDR2 is FQNNGV. The CDR3 is 17 residues long. J gave up 4 bases and V 4 bases, and 8 bases lay outside the gene matches. The CDR3 DNA is TGTGCCAGCAGCTCCATTGGGACAGGGACGTATAATTCACCCCTCCACTTT. The encoded protein is CASSSIGTGTYNSPLHF.

The DNA of the CDR3 is TGTGCCAGCAGGGGGACTAGCGTCTCCTACGAGCAGTACTTC. Its translation: CASRGTSVSYEQYF. The chain uses TRBV6-6 and TRBJ2-7; 10 bases line up with TRBD2. The CDR3 is made up of 14 amino acids. Germline CDR1 MNHNY, CDR2 SVGAGI (reference sequence). The junction had 2 bases not matched to a gene; V was cut back by 6 bases and J by 0 bases.

CDR3 sequence (DNA): TGTGCCAGCAGCCCCCCGGGACAAATCACAGATACGCAGTATTTT. Translated: CASSPPGQITDTQYF. V is TRBV4-2 and J is TRBJ2-3; D is possibly TRBD1 (6 bases). The CDR3 is made up of 15 amino acids. Germline CDR1 and CDR2: LGHNA and YNFKEQ. Trimming shortened V by 4 bases and J by 2 bases, and 13 bases separated the two germline ends.

This chain links TRBV27 with TRBJ1-4; tentatively, D is TRBD1 (5 bases). Germline loops: CDR1 MNHEY, CDR2 SMNVEV (reference sequence). V shed 5 bases and J shed 8 bases, with 18 bases lying between them. This CDR3 has 15 amino acids. The CDR3 reads CASSPGAGISEKLFF. In nucleotides, the CDR3 is TGTGCCAGCAGTCCTGGGGCAGGGATATCGGAAAAACTGTTTTTT.

V usage is TRBV28 and J usage is TRBJ2-2; TRBD2 agrees at 14 bases. Germline trimming cut 1 base from V and 1 base from J; bases unmatched to any gene: 8. This CDR3 has 20 amino acids. Per germline, CDR1 MDHEN and CDR2 SYDVKM. This CDR3 reads CASSLFGTSGSAGNTGELFF. CDR3 in DNA: TGTGCCAGCAGTTTATTTGGGACTAGCGGGAGCGCGGGGAACACCGGGGAGCTGTTTTTT. The complete variable domain, with remaining parts taken from reference TRBV28 and TRBJ2-2, reads DVKVTQSSRYLVKRTGEKVFLECVQDMDHENMFWYRQDPGLGLRLIYFSYDVKMKEKGDIPEGYSVSREKKERFSLILESASTNQTSMYLCASSLFGTSGSAGNTGELFFGEGSRLTVL.

The chain joins TRBV4-2 to TRBJ2-7, with 12 bases identical to TRBD1. V shed 5 bases and J 6 bases; nucleotides not matched to a gene: 8. The germline V gene has CDR1 LGHNA and CDR2 YNFKEQ. This CDR3 contains 15 residues. As DNA, the CDR3 is TGTGCCAGCAGCGACGGGACAGGGGGCGAGGCCGAGCAGTACTTC. Its protein product is CASSDGTGGEAEQYF.

The V call is TRBV5-1, the J call TRBJ2-2; unclear D gene. Germline CDR1 is SGHRS and CDR2 is YFSETQ. The CDR3 covers 14 residues. The V end lost 4 bases, the J end lost 0 bases, and 7 bases lay between the germline ends. The CDR3 sequence: CASSQRTNTGELFF. The CDR3 DNA follows: TGCGCCAGCAGCCAGCGCACGAACACCGGGGAGCTGTTTTTT.

The chain carries TRBV9 and TRBJ1-3; TRBD1 aligns across 8 bases. Trimming removed 3 bases from V and 0 bases from J; junction bases left unmatched: 11. Germline CDR1 reads SGDLS; CDR2 reads YYNGEE. The CDR3 contains 18 residues. CDR3 DNA: TGTGCCAGCAGCGCCGGGGACAGGAAAGTTTACTCTGGAAACACCATATATTTT. This sequence encodes CASSAGDRKVYSGNTIYF.

The genes are TRBV7-9 and TRBJ2-7, with TRBD2 as a possible D gene (6 bases). From germline, CDR1 is SEHNR and CDR2 FQNEAQ (reference sequence). V lost 0 bases to trimming and J lost 6 bases, with 12 bases between them. This CDR3 comprises 14 residues. The CDR3: CASSLAEGTGEQYF. DNA of the CDR3: TGTGCCAGCAGCTTAGCGGAGGGGACTGGCGAGCAGTACTTC. The full variable domain, its missing parts supplied by reference TRBV7-9 and TRBJ2-7, is DTGVSQNPRHKITKRGQNVTFRCDPISEHNRLYWYRQTLGQGPEFLTYFQNEAQLEKSRLLSDRFSAERPKGSFSTLEIQRTEQGDSAMYLCASSLAEGTGEQYFGPGTRLTVT.

The gene calls are TRBV9 and TRBJ2-3; 16 nucleotides line up with TRBD2. The V segment lost 3 bases and the J segment 1 base; nucleotides outside the gene matches: 5. Per germline, CDR1 SGDLS and CDR2 YYNGEE. The CDR3 has 18 amino acids. CDR3 bases: TGTGCCAGCAGCGCCGGGACTAGCGGGGGGGCCGGCACAGATACGCAGTATTTT. Translation: CASSAGTSGGAGTDTQYF.

The chain uses TRBV10-3 and TRBJ1-5, with D perhaps matching TRBD1 (6 bases). This CDR3 comprises 13 residues. V gave up 6 bases and J gave up 5 bases, with 11 bases separating them. Germline V gene data show CDR1 as ENHRY and CDR2 as SYGVKD. CDR3 DNA sequence: TGTGCCATCAGCCAGGACAGTTATCAGCCCCAGCATTTT. This sequence encodes CAISQDSYQPQHF.

The chain joins TRBV30 to TRBJ1-1, with D tentatively TRBD1 (6 bases). V was clipped by 3 bases and J by 2 bases, with 19 bases between them. Germline lookup yields CDR1 GTSNPN and CDR2 SVGIG (reference sequence). This CDR3 has 16 residues. CDR3 DNA sequence: TGTGCCTGGAGGCGTACCCGACAGGCGAGAAACACTGAAGCTTTCTTT. Residues: CAWRRTRQARNTEAFF.

This sequence joins TRBV19 and TRBJ2-1, with 7 nucleotides matching TRBD2. The CDR3 covers 15 residues. CDR1 is LNHDA, CDR2 SQIVND, per germline (reference sequence). Losses at the gene ends were 1 base for V and 6 bases for J; bases not matched to a gene: 6. The CDR3 is CASSIVGDYINEQFF. CDR3 in DNA: TGTGCCAGTAGTATAGTTGGGGACTACATCAATGAGCAGTTCTTC.

The chain carries TRBV6-6 and TRBJ2-2, with 7 bases identical to TRBD1. The CDR3 consists of 14 residues. Germline lookup yields CDR1 MNHNY and CDR2 SVGAGI (reference sequence). Trimming cost V 9 bases and J 4 bases; bases outside gene matches: 8. The DNA for the CDR3 is TGTGCCAGTGAGCCGGGACAGCGCACCGGGGAGCTGTTTTTT. Protein: CASEPGQRTGELFF.

The chain joins TRBV28 to TRBJ1-5, with D perhaps TRBD1 (6 bases). The CDR3 runs to 16 residues. The germline V gene encodes CDR1 MDHEN and CDR2 SYDVKM. V lost 4 bases, J lost 0 bases, and 13 bases lay in between. CDR3 nucleotide sequence: TGTGCCAGCAGTTGGCGCGGACAGTATAGCAATCAGCCCCAGCATTTT. This encodes CASSWRGQYSNQPQHF.

The V and J genes are TRBV7-3 and TRBJ2-1; D perhaps matches TRBD2 (6 bases). CDR3 size: 14 residues. Germline values: CDR1 SGHTA, CDR2 FQGTGA. V lost 3 bases and J lost 9, with 15 bases in between. CDR3 in amino acids: CASSFSLTSSEQFF. CDR3 nucleotides: TGTGCCAGCAGCTTTTCCCTGACTAGTAGTGAGCAGTTCTTC. The complete variable domain, with remaining parts taken from reference TRBV7-3 and TRBJ2-1, reads GAGVSQTPSNKVTEKGKYVELRCDPISGHTALYWYRQSLGQGPEFLIYFQGTGAADDSGLPNDRFFAVRPEGSVSTLKIQRTERGDSAVYLCASSFSLTSSEQFFGPGTRLTVL.

The chain is built from TRBV20-1 and TRBJ2-3; tentatively, D is TRBD2 (6 bases). CDR1 and CDR2 (germline): DFQATT, SNEGSKA (reference sequence). The CDR3 has 14 residues. V lost 3 bases to trimming and J lost 1 base, with 11 bases between them. The CDR3 DNA is TGCAGTGCTAGTCGGGGGATCCGCACAGATACGCAGTATTTT. Protein: CSASRGIRTDTQYF.

This clone was found once. V usage is TRBV29-1 and J usage is TRBJ2-1; no clear D. CDR3 length: 13 amino acids. The V and J ends lost 2 bases and 10 bases respectively, with 15 bases between them. Germline V CDR1 and CDR2: SQVTM, ANQGSEA. CDR3 nucleotides: TGCAGCGTTGAACCCGGGTCCCTTAGGGAGCAGTTCTTC. Encoded protein: CSVEPGSLREQFF.

This chain connects TRBV19 to TRBJ2-7; 8 bases line up with TRBD2. The germline gives CDR1 LNHDA, CDR2 SQIVND (reference sequence). The CDR3 runs 16 residues. V shed 5 bases, J shed 4 bases, and the junction held 13 bases outside the gene matches. The CDR3 loop is CASSPGAGGEVYEQYF. CDR3 sequence (DNA): TGTGCCAGTAGTCCTGGTGCGGGGGGCGAGGTTTACGAGCAGTACTTC.

CDR3 in amino acids: CASSPREENTIYF. The CDR3 DNA is TGTGCCAGCAGCCCCAGGGAGGAAAACACCATATATTTT. The V gene is TRBV11-2, the J gene TRBJ1-3; perhaps TRBD1 as D (5 bases). CDR1 SGHAT and CDR2 FQNNGV come from the germline V gene. This CDR3 comprises 13 residues. V was clipped by 5 bases and J by 6 bases, with 11 bases between them.

V is TRBV13 and J is TRBJ2-1; 9 bases fit TRBD2. The CDR3 runs 14 residues. The V gene end was trimmed by 3 bases and the J gene end by 8 bases; junction bases not matched to a gene: 5. The germline CDR1 and CDR2 sequences are PRHDT and FYEKMQ (reference sequence). The DNA for the CDR3 is TGTGCCAGCAGCTTTGAGCGGGGGGTCTATGAGCAGTTCTTC. This encodes CASSFERGVYEQFF.

V is TRBV27 and J is TRBJ2-1; 15 bases align to TRBD2. This CDR3 spans 14 amino acids. Germline CDR1 MNHEY, CDR2 SMNVEV (reference sequence). The V segment lost 6 bases and the J segment 10 bases; nucleotides outside the gene matches: 4. The CDR3 DNA reads TGTGCCAGCAGGGGACTAGCGGGAGGCAGGGAGCAGTTCTTC. Amino acid sequence: CASRGLAGGREQFF.

V and J are TRBV10-3 and TRBJ2-3, with 12 positions matching TRBD2. The germline V gene encodes CDR1 ENHRY and CDR2 SYGVKD. The trim removed 6 bases at V and 5 bases at J, leaving 3 bases unmatched. The CDR3 contains 14 residues. DNA of the CDR3: TGTGCCATCAGCCTGGGACTAGCGGGAGATACGCAGTATTTT. This sequence encodes CAISLGLAGDTQYF.

The chain couples TRBV9 to TRBJ2-1, with 14 bases matching TRBD2. V dropped 2 bases and J dropped 2; count of bases not matched to a gene: 3. The germline V gene has CDR1 SGDLS and CDR2 YYNGEE. The CDR3 has 17 residues. CDR3 in DNA: TGTGCCAGCAGCGTGGGACTAGCGGGGGACCCCTACAATGAGCAGTTCTTC. Encoded protein: CASSVGLAGDPYNEQFF. Full variable domain (remainder filled in from reference TRBV9 and TRBJ2-1): DSGVTQTPKHLITATGQRVTLRCSPRSGDLSVYWYQQSLDQGLQFLIQYYNGEERAKGNILERFSAQQFPDLHSELNLSSLELGDSALYFCASSVGLAGDPYNEQFFGPGTRLTVL.